A selection of T cell receptor beta chains follows, all from one sample in a study of Ad26.COV2.S vaccination and SARS-CoV-2 variants. The data were produced by immunoSEQ multiplex PCR, yet TCRdb's version contains in-frame clones alone and is incomplete. The sample yields some 640,000 clones, more than 70% seen once. The material sequenced was peripheral blood, taken in a trial of Ad26.COV2.S vaccine versus placebo. These TCRs come from a person aged 18-65 years who received the Ad26.COV2.S COVID-19 vaccine or a placebo. The CDR3 runs from the conserved cysteine through the conserved F or W. The order of the fields is V gene, J gene, clone size, D gene, CDR3 DNA, CDR3 protein. The D gene is left open where the match is weak. The size entry is marked missing in some rows and otherwise reads once, few, many or a size class.

V gene: TRBV11-2
J gene: TRBJ2-7
clone size: .
D gene: TRBD2
CDR3 DNA: TGTGCCAGCAGCTTAAGGCCTGCGGGGGGGCGGGAGCAGTACTTC
CDR3 protein: CASSLRPAGGREQYF

V gene: TRBV5-1
J gene: TRBJ1-5
clone size: .
D gene: TRBD1
CDR3 DNA: TGCGCCAGCAGCTTCAGGGGGACTCAGCCCCAGCATTTT
CDR3 protein: CASSFRGTQPQHF

V gene: TRBV5-4
J gene: TRBJ2-1
clone size: .
D gene: .
CDR3 DNA: TGTGCCAGCAGCTTAGGTCCCCTAGGGTACAATGAGCAGTTCTTC
CDR3 protein: CASSLGPLGYNEQFF

V gene: TRBV13
J gene: TRBJ2-7
clone size: .
D gene: .
CDR3 DNA: TGTGCCAGCAGTGGGGACGGACCCCGGGACGAGCAGTACTTC
CDR3 protein: CASSGDGPRDEQYF

V gene: TRBV4-1
J gene: TRBJ1-5
clone size: .
D gene: TRBD1
CDR3 DNA: TGCGCCAGCAGCCAAGATAGGGCAGGGGGTCAGCCCCAGCATTTT
CDR3 protein: CASSQDRAGGQPQHF

V gene: TRBV4-1
J gene: TRBJ2-3
clone size: .
D gene: .
CDR3 DNA: TGCGCCAGCAGCCAAGCCGGGGCTGGCACAGATACGCAGTATTTT
CDR3 protein: CASSQAGAGTDTQYF

V gene: TRBV20-1
J gene: TRBJ2-5
clone size: once
D gene: .
CDR3 DNA: TGCAGTGCTAGTAAAGCAAAAGAGACCCAGTACTTC
CDR3 protein: CSASKAKETQYF

V gene: TRBV10-3
J gene: TRBJ2-5
clone size: once
D gene: .
CDR3 DNA: TGTGCCATCAGTGAGTTTGAGACCCAGTACTTC
CDR3 protein: CAISEFETQYF

V gene: TRBV5-4
J gene: TRBJ2-1
clone size: .
D gene: .
CDR3 DNA: TGTGCCAGCAGCTTGGCCCCAGCAGGTGGGAATGAGCAGTTCTTC
CDR3 protein: CASSLAPAGGNEQFF

V gene: TRBV3-1/TRBV3-2
J gene: TRBJ2-7
clone size: .
D gene: TRBD1
CDR3 DNA: TGTGCCAGCAGCCAAGGGGACAGGGGAAGCGAGCAGTACTTC
CDR3 protein: CASSQGDRGSEQYF

V gene: TRBV3-1/TRBV3-2
J gene: TRBJ2-5
clone size: .
D gene: .
CDR3 DNA: TGTGCCAGCAGCCTCCGGGATACCCAAGAGACCCAGTACTTC
CDR3 protein: CASSLRDTQETQYF

V gene: TRBV19
J gene: TRBJ1-1
clone size: .
D gene: .
CDR3 DNA: TGTGCCAGTAGTACAGTCCCGAACACTGAAGCTTTCTTT
CDR3 protein: CASSTVPNTEAFF

V gene: TRBV4-1
J gene: TRBJ1-1
clone size: once
D gene: .
CDR3 DNA: TGCGCCAGCAGCGTTCGGAGGGTGGTCGACACTGAAGCTTTCTTT
CDR3 protein: CASSVRRVVDTEAFF

V gene: TRBV5-1
J gene: TRBJ1-3
clone size: .
D gene: TRBD1
CDR3 DNA: TGCGCCAGCAGCTTGGGACAGGGGGCACACACCATATATTTT
CDR3 protein: CASSLGQGAHTIYF

V gene: TRBV2
J gene: TRBJ1-1
clone size: .
D gene: .
CDR3 DNA: TGTGCCACAACGGGAATCTCGGGCAACACTGAAGCTTTCTTT
CDR3 protein: CATTGISGNTEAFF

V gene: TRBV6-2/TRBV6-3
J gene: TRBJ1-3
clone size: .
D gene: .
CDR3 DNA: TGTGCCAGCAGTTACGGCAGCCTGGGAAACACCATATATTTT
CDR3 protein: CASSYGSLGNTIYF

V gene: TRBV6-5
J gene: TRBJ2-3
clone size: .
D gene: TRBD1
CDR3 DNA: TGTGCCAGCAAACAGGGGGTGGGAGATACGCAGTATTTT
CDR3 protein: CASKQGVGDTQYF

V gene: TRBV12-5
J gene: TRBJ1-4
clone size: once
D gene: .
CDR3 DNA: TGTGCTAGTGGTTTGGTATTGCAACGGGGGACTAATGAAAAACTGTTTTTT
CDR3 protein: CASGLVLQRGTNEKLFF

V gene: TRBV11-2
J gene: TRBJ2-5
clone size: .
D gene: TRBD1
CDR3 DNA: TGTGCCAGCAGCTTAGAGGGCAGGGGGCGAGAGACCCAGTACTTC
CDR3 protein: CASSLEGRGRETQYF

V gene: TRBV5-6
J gene: TRBJ2-7
clone size: .
D gene: TRBD2
CDR3 DNA: TGTGCCAGCAGCTCCCAGCGGGAGGGAGGCGAGCAGTACTTC
CDR3 protein: CASSSQREGGEQYF

V gene: TRBV6-5
J gene: TRBJ2-7
clone size: .
D gene: .
CDR3 DNA: TGTGCCAGCAGGGACATGCGGTACGAGCAGTACTTC
CDR3 protein: CASRDMRYEQYF

V gene: TRBV12-3/TRBV12-4
J gene: TRBJ2-5
clone size: .
D gene: .
CDR3 DNA: TGTGCCAGCAGTTTTCGTGGGCTTGAGACCCAGTACTTC
CDR3 protein: CASSFRGLETQYF

V gene: TRBV5-5
J gene: TRBJ1-3
clone size: .
D gene: .
CDR3 DNA: TGTGCCAGCAGCTTAGGGGGTGGAAACACCATATATTTT
CDR3 protein: CASSLGGGNTIYF

V gene: TRBV12-3/TRBV12-4
J gene: TRBJ1-1
clone size: .
D gene: .
CDR3 DNA: TGTGCCAGCAGGTTACCCCCGAACACTGAAGCTTTCTTT
CDR3 protein: CASRLPPNTEAFF

V gene: TRBV11-2
J gene: TRBJ1-5
clone size: few
D gene: .
CDR3 DNA: TGTGCCAGCAGCTTTACGGGGGCTCAGCCCCAGCATTTT
CDR3 protein: CASSFTGAQPQHF

V gene: TRBV5-4
J gene: TRBJ2-7
clone size: .
D gene: .
CDR3 DNA: TGTGCCAGCAGCTTGGCCTCCGGCAGGCGCTACGAGCAGTACTTC
CDR3 protein: CASSLASGRRYEQYF

V gene: TRBV11-1
J gene: TRBJ2-6
clone size: .
D gene: .
CDR3 DNA: TGTGCCAGCAGCTTAGGAAAGTGGATGGGGGCCAACGTCCTGACTTTC
CDR3 protein: CASSLGKWMGANVLTF

V gene: TRBV10-2
J gene: TRBJ2-7
clone size: .
D gene: TRBD1
CDR3 DNA: TGCGCCAGCACCTTGGACAGGGGCCACTACGAGCAGTACTTC
CDR3 protein: CASTLDRGHYEQYF

V gene: TRBV19
J gene: TRBJ2-1
clone size: .
D gene: TRBD2
CDR3 DNA: TGTGCCAGTAGTGGGGGACTAGCAGCCCTGCTCGATGAGCAGTTCTTC
CDR3 protein: CASSGGLAALLDEQFF

V gene: TRBV28
J gene: TRBJ2-3
clone size: .
D gene: .
CDR3 DNA: TGTGCCAGCACCCGGACTCCCCTGGGCACAGATACGCAGTATTTT
CDR3 protein: CASTRTPLGTDTQYF

V gene: TRBV3-1/TRBV3-2
J gene: TRBJ2-7
clone size: .
D gene: .
CDR3 DNA: TGTGCCAGCAGCCGTTACTCGGGCAGAAACTACGAGCAGTACTTC
CDR3 protein: CASSRYSGRNYEQYF

V gene: TRBV7-8
J gene: TRBJ2-7
clone size: .
D gene: .
CDR3 DNA: TGTGCCAGCAGCTTAGGCACCCAGGGGTTAGGAACCTACGAGCAGTACTTC
CDR3 protein: CASSLGTQGLGTYEQYF

V gene: TRBV13
J gene: TRBJ2-7
clone size: .
D gene: .
CDR3 DNA: TGTGCCAGCAGCCCGAGAACTAGCTCAAGTCCCTACGAGCAGTACTTC
CDR3 protein: CASSPRTSSSPYEQYF

V gene: TRBV18
J gene: TRBJ1-1
clone size: .
D gene: TRBD1
CDR3 DNA: TGTGCCAGCTCACCACGAGACAGGGTGGGGAACACTGAAGCTTTCTTT
CDR3 protein: CASSPRDRVGNTEAFF

V gene: TRBV7-6
J gene: TRBJ1-4
clone size: .
D gene: .
CDR3 DNA: TGTGCCAGCAGCCTGGGGACAACTAATGAAAAACTGTTTTTT
CDR3 protein: CASSLGTTNEKLFF

V gene: TRBV9
J gene: TRBJ2-3
clone size: .
D gene: TRBD1
CDR3 DNA: TGTGCCAGCAGCGTAAGGGGACAGGGCACAGATACGCAGTATTTT
CDR3 protein: CASSVRGQGTDTQYF

V gene: TRBV18
J gene: TRBJ2-1
clone size: .
D gene: .
CDR3 DNA: TGTGCCAGCCGTAAAGCAGGCCTCTACAATGAGCAGTTCTTC
CDR3 protein: CASRKAGLYNEQFF